This TCR beta chain was obtained from a study of blood T cell repertoires in COVID-19. The assay was immunoSEQ multiplex PCR, and TCRdb's table has in-frame clones only and misses some. The table has some 120,000 clones, more than 75% seen once. CDR3 length equals 20 residues. Losses at the gene ends were 0 bases for V and 5 bases for J; bases not matched to a gene: 19. Germline CDR1 LNHNV, CDR2 YYDKDF (reference sequence). The material sequenced was peripheral blood. The chain recombines TRBV15 with TRBJ2-1, with TRBD2 matching over 7 bases. The receptor's source is a man in his forties or fifties with active COVID-19. The CDR3 loop reads CATSRDQLSTSLAANNEQFF. The CDR3 region has the DNA TGTGCCACCAGCAGAGATCAATTGTCAACCAGCCTAGCGGCAAACAATGAGCAGTTCTTC.